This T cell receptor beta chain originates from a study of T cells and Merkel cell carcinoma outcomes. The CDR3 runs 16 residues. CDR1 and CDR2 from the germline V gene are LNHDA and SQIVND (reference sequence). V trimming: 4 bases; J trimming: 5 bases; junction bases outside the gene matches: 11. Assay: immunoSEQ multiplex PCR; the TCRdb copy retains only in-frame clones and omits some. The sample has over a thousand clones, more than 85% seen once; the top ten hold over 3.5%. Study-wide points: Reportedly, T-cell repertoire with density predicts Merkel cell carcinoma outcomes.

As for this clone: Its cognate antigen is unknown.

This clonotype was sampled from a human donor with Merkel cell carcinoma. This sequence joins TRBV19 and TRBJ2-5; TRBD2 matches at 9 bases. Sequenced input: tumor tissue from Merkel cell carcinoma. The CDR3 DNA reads TGTGCCAGTAGTACCTTATTAGCGGGAGATTGGGAGACCCAGTACTTC. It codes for CASSTLLAGDWETQYF.